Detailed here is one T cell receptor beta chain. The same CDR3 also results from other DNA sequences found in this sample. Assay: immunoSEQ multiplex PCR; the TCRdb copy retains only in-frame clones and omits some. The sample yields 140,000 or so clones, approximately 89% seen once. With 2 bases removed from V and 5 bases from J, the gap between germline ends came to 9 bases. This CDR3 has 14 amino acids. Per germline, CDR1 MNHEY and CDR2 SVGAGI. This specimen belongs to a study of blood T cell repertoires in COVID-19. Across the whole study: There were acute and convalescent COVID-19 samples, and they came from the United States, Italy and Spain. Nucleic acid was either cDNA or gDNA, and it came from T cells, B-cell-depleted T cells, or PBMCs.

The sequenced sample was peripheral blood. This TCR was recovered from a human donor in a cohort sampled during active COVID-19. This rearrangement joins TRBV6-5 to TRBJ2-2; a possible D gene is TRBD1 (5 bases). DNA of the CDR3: TGTGCCAGCAGTTACGACAGTGGGACCGGGGAGCTGTTTTTT. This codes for CASSYDSGTGELFF.